The next 6 T cell receptor beta chains were all read from a single sample in a study of graft-versus-host responses after intestinal transplantation. The data were produced by immunoSEQ multiplex PCR, yet TCRdb's version contains in-frame clones alone and is incomplete. Here the sample spans about 41,000 clones, approximately 95% being singletons. No antigen has been assigned to these receptors. The specimen was unstimulated CD8+ T cells sorted from spleen or lymph node cells, collected before transplant. The origin of the receptors is a human donor who was the organ donor for an intestinal transplant.

To note about this clone: No conserved phenylalanine or tryptophan ends this CDR3, so it is likely a read error. The DNA is omitted, as the CDR3 cannot be located on it reliably, and the CDR3 follows TCRdb's listing. The chain joins TRBV15 to TRBJ1-5. Germline V gene data show CDR1 as LNHNV and CDR2 as YYDKDF (reference sequence). The CDR3 is made up of 10 amino acids, end residues included. The CDR3 protein is CATSPPATTL.

J is TRBJ2-5 and V is TRBV7-9; D tentatively reads TRBD1 or TRBD2 (7 bases each). CDR3 length: 16 residues. The V gene's germline CDR1 is SEHNR and CDR2 FQNEAQ (reference sequence). V was trimmed by 2 bases and J by 5 bases, leaving 18 bases between them. This CDR3 is CASSLYSGGAGETQYF. The DNA of the CDR3 is TGTGCCAGCAGCTTATATTCAGGGGGGGCCGGTGAGACCCAGTACTTC.

This clone came up once. This chain connects TRBV29-1 to TRBJ1-2; 8 bases agree with TRBD1. Looked up from germline, CDR1 is SQVTM and CDR2 is ANQGSEA. V lost 7 bases to trimming and J lost 4 bases; unmatched junction nucleotides: 8. The CDR3 runs 13 residues. The chain's CDR3 is CSGYRGGPYGYTF. CDR3 in DNA: TGCAGCGGGTACAGGGGGGGACCCTATGGCTACACCTTC.

The chain has TRBV7-2 and TRBJ2-7, with 11 bases fitting TRBD2. The CDR3 has 15 amino acids. The germline CDR1 and CDR2 sequences are SGHTA and FQGNSA. V lost 5 bases and J lost 4; bases outside the gene matches: 7. CDR3 bases: TGTGCCAGCAGCCCCTTTAGCGGGGGGGCTTACGAGCAGTACTTC. Translation gives CASSPFSGGAYEQYF.

The CDR3 protein is CASSLRLAPRGNEQFF. The CDR3 DNA reads as TGTGCCAGCAGCTTACGGCTAGCGCCCAGAGGTAATGAGCAGTTCTTC. The chain combines TRBV7-9 with TRBJ2-1, with D perhaps TRBD2 (6 bases). Germline CDR1 SEHNR, CDR2 FQNEAQ (reference sequence). The CDR3 contains 16 residues. V lost 2 bases and J 7 bases, leaving 18 bases between the germline ends.

V gene TRBV6-5 combines with J gene TRBJ2-7, with TRBD1 matching over 8 bases. The CDR3 totals 14 residues. Looked up from germline, CDR1 is MNHEY and CDR2 is SVGAGI. J lost 2 bases, V lost 6 bases, and 6 bases had no gene match. CDR3 amino acids: CASSRGTGPYEQYF. The CDR3, as DNA: TGTGCCAGCAGCCGCGGGACAGGACCCTACGAGCAGTACTTC.